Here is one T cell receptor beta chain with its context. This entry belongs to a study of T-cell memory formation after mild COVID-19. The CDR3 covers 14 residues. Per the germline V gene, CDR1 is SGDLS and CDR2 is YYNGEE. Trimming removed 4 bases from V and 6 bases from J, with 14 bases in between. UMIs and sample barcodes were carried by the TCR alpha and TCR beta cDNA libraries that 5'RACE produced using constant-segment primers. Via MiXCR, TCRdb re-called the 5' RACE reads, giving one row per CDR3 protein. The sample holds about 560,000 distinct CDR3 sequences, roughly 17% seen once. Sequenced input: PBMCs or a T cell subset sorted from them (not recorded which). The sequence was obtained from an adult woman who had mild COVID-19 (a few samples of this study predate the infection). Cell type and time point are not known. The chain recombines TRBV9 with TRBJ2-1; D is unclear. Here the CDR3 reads CASSSQGTANEQFF. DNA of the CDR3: TGTGCCAGCAGCTCCCAAGGAACTGCCAATGAGCAGTTCTTC.